The present entry profiles one TCR beta chain with its context. What it recognizes is unknown. This CDR3 is built from 17 residues. J lost 8 bases, V lost 1 base, and 14 bases had no gene match. Germline V gene lookup returns CDR1 SGHKS and CDR2 YYEKEE (reference sequence). Antigen-specific CD4+ T cells were expanded with viral peptide pools in the ViraFEST assay before sequencing. With roughly 9 days of culture completed, CD4+ T cells were isolated. Two doses of BNT162b2 or mRNA-1273 vaccine were administered to participants. Absence of prior SARS-CoV-2 infection characterized the vaccine recipients, who showed negative nucleocapsid antibodies. Researchers reported culturing 2 million to 2.5 million PBMC in each well, adding approximately 10 IU/ml IL-2 and around 10 ug/ml peptides. IL-2 medium supplanted half the medium on days 3 and 7. This sample was included in a study of vaccination effects on CD4 cells after COVID-19.

The method was immunoSEQ multiplex PCR; TCRdb's version includes in-frame clones alone and lacks a portion of them. This sample has roughly 24,000 clones, with 65% to 80% found just once. Study-level findings and limits: Both infection-induced and vaccine-induced clones contracted markedly at late post-vaccination timepoints.

The TCR originated in a human donor who received a COVID-19 vaccine. This sequence joins TRBV5-5 and TRBJ2-1; TRBD1 matches at 8 bases. Source: CD4+ T cells from PBMCs cultured with HCoV-NL63 spike peptides, taken after COVID-19 vaccination. The CDR3 DNA reads TGTGCCAGCAGCTTGCAATTTGGACAGGGTCTACTGGATGAGCAGTTCTTC. This sequence encodes CASSLQFGQGLLDEQFF.